The 2 T cell receptor beta chains below all came from one sample that was sequenced in a study of blood T cell repertoires in COVID-19. Profiled with immunoSEQ multiplex PCR; TCRdb holds only in-frame clones, not every one. The sample has about 23,000 clones; around 83% are singletons. The sequenced material came from peripheral blood. The receptor source for this set is a man in his 70s with acute or convalescent COVID-19.

This clone was observed a few times. This chain links TRBV4-2 with TRBJ1-2, with D possibly TRBD1 on 6 matching bases. CDR1 is LGHNA and CDR2 is YNFKEQ in the germline V gene. Deletions cut 4 bases from V and 4 bases from J, with 19 bases between. The length of the CDR3 is 16 residues. The CDR3 here is CASSREVLDSTYGYTF. The CDR3 nucleotides read TGTGCCAGCAGCCGTGAAGTACTGGACAGCACCTATGGCTACACCTTC.

This clone was picked up a small number of times. This sample also contains other DNA sequences that code for the same CDR3. This chain joins TRBV18 and TRBJ1-1; tentatively, D is TRBD1 (5 bases). Trimming cost V 2 bases and J 1 base, with 8 bases left between them. CDR3 length equals 14 residues. In germline, CDR1 is KGHSH, CDR2 LQKENI. In DNA, the CDR3 is TGTGCCAGCTCACCAAGGGGTCAGAACACTGAAGCTTTCTTT. Translated: CASSPRGQNTEAFF.